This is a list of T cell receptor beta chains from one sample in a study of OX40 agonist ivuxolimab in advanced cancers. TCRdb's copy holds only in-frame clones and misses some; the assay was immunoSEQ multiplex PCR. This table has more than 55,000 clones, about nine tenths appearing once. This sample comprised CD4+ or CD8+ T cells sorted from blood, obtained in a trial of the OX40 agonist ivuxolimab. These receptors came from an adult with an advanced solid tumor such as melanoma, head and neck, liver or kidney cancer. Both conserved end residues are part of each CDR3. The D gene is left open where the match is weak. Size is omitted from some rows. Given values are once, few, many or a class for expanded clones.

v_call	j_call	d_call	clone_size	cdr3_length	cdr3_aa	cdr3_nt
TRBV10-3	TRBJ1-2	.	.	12	CAISRDRPGYTF	TGTGCCATCAGTCGAGACCGACCAGGCTACACCTTC
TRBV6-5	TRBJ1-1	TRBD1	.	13	CASSGTGYTEAFF	TGTGCCAGCAGCGGGACAGGGTACACTGAAGCTTTCTTT
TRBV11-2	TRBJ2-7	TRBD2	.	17	CASSSARRLAGGDEQYF	TGTGCCAGCAGCTCCGCCCGTCGACTAGCGGGGGGAGACGAGCAGTACTTC
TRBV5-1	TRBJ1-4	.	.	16	CASSLEGNRAAEKLFF	TGCGCCAGCAGCTTGGAGGGCAACAGGGCGGCTGAAAAACTGTTTTTT
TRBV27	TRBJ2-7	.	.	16	CASRREGQDLSYEQYF	TGTGCCAGCAGGCGTGAGGGGCAGGACCTCTCCTACGAGCAGTACTTC
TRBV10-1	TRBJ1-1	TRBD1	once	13	CASTQGALVEAFF	TGCGCCAGCACGCAGGGGGCATTAGTGGAAGCTTTCTTT
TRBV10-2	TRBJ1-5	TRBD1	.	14	CASMTGQVNQPQHF	TGCGCCAGCATGACGGGACAGGTAAATCAGCCCCAGCATTTT
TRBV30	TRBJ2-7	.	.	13	CAWSPQVSYEQYF	TGTGCCTGGAGTCCACAGGTATCCTACGAGCAGTACTTC
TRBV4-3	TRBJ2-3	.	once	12	CASSRETDTQYF	TGCGCCAGCAGCCGAGAGACGGATACGCAGTATTTT
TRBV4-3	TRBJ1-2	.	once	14	CASSQDPGFGGYTF	TGCGCCAGCAGCCAAGATCCGGGTTTCGGGGGCTACACCTTC
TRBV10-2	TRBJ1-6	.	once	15	CASSDNRAGNSPLHF	TGCGCCAGCAGTGACAATCGAGCGGGAAATTCACCCCTCCACTTT
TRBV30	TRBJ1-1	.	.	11	CAWSRRAEAFF	TGTGCCTGGAGTAGAAGGGCTGAAGCTTTCTTT
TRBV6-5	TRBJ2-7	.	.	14	CASSQGPMPYEQYF	TGTGCCAGCAGTCAGGGACCTATGCCCTACGAGCAGTACTTC
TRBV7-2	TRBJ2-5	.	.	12	CASSLMEGIQYF	TGTGCCAGCAGCTTGATGGAGGGAATCCAGTACTTC
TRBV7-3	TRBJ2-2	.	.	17	CASSLRGGSRGTGELFF	TGTGCCAGCAGCTTAAGAGGCGGCTCGCGGGGCACCGGGGAGCTGTTTTTT
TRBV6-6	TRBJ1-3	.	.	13	CATLLQFGNTIYF	TGTGCCACCCTCCTGCAATTTGGAAACACCATATATTTT
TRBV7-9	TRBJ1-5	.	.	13	CASSPNSDQPQHF	TGTGCCAGCAGCCCAAACTCAGATCAGCCCCAGCATTTT
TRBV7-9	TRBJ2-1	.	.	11	CASSPNYEQFF	TGTGCCAGCAGCCCGAATTATGAGCAGTTCTTC
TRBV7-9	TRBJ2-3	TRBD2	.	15	CASSLFLAGTDTQYF	TGTGCCAGCAGCTTATTTCTAGCGGGCACAGATACGCAGTATTTT
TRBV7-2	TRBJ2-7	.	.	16	CASSLARQLSSYEQYF	TGTGCCAGCAGCTTAGCGAGGCAGCTGAGCTCCTACGAGCAGTACTTC
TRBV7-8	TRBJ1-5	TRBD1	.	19	CASSLRRGTAYQGNQPQHF	TGTGCCAGCAGCCTCCGCCGAGGGACAGCCTATCAAGGCAATCAGCCCCAGCATTTT
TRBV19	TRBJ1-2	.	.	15	CASRQGRAANYGYTF	TGTGCCAGTAGACAGGGTAGAGCAGCTAACTATGGCTACACCTTC
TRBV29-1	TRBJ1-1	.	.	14	CSVGEGGAVTEAFF	TGCAGCGTTGGGGAAGGGGGGGCGGTAACTGAAGCTTTCTTT
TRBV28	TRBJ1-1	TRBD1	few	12	CAGGTGDTEAFF	TGTGCCGGCGGGACAGGGGACACTGAAGCTTTCTTT